This TCR beta chain derives from a study of OX40 agonist ivuxolimab in advanced cancers. Study overall: Earlier treatment with anti-PD-1, anti-PD-L1 or anti-CTLA-4 was permitted, and 35% to 45% had received some. Study observations and caveats: With doses of 0.1 to 3.0 mg/kg, CD4+ and CD8+ blood T cells had undergone clonal expansion by week 6.

Germline CDR1 and CDR2: SGDLS and YYNGEE. Trimming pared 0 bases from V and 6 bases from J, leaving 13 bases between. The CDR3 has 14 residues. The data were produced by immunoSEQ multiplex PCR, yet TCRdb's version contains in-frame clones alone and is incomplete. The sample carries tens of thousands of clones, about 91% recorded once. Comment on this clone: Its antigen is still unknown.

V and J are TRBV9 and TRBJ2-7; tentative D call: TRBD2 (5 bases). This sequence originates from an adult with an advanced solid tumor such as melanoma, head and neck, liver or kidney cancer. The source was CD4+ or CD8+ T cells sorted from blood, collected in a trial of the OX40 agonist ivuxolimab. The CDR3 here is CASSVDVARGEQYF. In DNA, the CDR3 is TGTGCCAGCAGCGTAGATGTGGCCCGGGGCGAGCAGTACTTC.